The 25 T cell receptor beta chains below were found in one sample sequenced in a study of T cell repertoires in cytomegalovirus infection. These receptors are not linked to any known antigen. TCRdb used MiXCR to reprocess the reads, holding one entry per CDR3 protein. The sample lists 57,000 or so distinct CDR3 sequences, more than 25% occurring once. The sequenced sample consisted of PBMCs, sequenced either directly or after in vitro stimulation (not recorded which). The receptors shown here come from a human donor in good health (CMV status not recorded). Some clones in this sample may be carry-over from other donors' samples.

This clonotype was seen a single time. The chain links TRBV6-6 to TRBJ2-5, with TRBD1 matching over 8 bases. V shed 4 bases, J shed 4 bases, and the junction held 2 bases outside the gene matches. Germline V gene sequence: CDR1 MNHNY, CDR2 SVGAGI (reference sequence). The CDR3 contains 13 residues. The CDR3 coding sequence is TGTGCCAGCAGTTTCAGGGGGCCAGAGACCCAGTACTTC. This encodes CASSFRGPETQYF.

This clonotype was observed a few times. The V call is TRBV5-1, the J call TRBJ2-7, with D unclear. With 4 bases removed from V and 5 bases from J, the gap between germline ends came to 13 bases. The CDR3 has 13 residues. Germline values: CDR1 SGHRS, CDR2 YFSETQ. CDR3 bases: TGCGCCAGCAGCGCCTCTCCCCGGGACGAGCAGTACTTC. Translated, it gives CASSASPRDEQYF.

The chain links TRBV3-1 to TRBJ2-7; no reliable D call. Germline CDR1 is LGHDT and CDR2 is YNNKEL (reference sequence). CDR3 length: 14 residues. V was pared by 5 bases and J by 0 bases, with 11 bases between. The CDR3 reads CASSSLRSSYEQYF. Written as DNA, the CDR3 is TGTGCCAGCAGCTCCTTGCGGAGCTCCTACGAGCAGTACTTC.

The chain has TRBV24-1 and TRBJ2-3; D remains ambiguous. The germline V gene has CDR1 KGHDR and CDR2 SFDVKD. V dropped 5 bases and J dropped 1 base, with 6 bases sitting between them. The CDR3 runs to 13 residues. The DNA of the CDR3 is TGTGCCACCAGTGCGCCCGGCACAGATACGCAGTATTTT. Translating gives CATSAPGTDTQYF.

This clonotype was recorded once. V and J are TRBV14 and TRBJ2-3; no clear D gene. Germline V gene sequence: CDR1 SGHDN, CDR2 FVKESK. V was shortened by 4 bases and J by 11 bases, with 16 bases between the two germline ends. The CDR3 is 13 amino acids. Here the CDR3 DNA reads TGTGCCAGCAGCCCCCGGGTATGGGCTGGGCAGTATTTT. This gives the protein CASSPRVWAGQYF.

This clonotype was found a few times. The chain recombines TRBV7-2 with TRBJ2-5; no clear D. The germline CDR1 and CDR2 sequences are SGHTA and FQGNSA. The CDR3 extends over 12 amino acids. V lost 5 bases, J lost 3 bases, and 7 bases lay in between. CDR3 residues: CASSLAKETQYF. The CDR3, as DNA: TGTGCCAGCAGCCTGGCCAAAGAGACCCAGTACTTC.

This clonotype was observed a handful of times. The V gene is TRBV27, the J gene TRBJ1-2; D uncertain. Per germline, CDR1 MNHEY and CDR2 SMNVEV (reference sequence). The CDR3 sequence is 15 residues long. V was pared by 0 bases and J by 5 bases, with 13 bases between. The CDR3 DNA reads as TGTGCCAGCAGTTTATCTGTGGAGTCGGGATATGGCTACACCTTC. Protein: CASSLSVESGYGYTF.

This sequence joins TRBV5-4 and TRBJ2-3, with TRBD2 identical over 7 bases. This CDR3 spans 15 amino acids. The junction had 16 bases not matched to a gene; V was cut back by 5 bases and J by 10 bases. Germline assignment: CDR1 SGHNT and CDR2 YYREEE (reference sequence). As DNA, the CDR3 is TGTGCCAGCAGACGCGGGACTGGGGGGGAGGGATCGCAGTATTTT. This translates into CASRRGTGGEGSQYF.

The CDR3: CASSPPQAVSYEQYF. The CDR3, as DNA: TGTGCCAGCAGCCCCCCCCAGGCGGTGTCCTACGAGCAGTACTTC. This rearrangement joins TRBV7-9 to TRBJ2-7; D call uncertain. V was shortened by 5 bases and J by 1 base, with 15 bases between the two germline ends. Per the germline V gene, CDR1 is SEHNR and CDR2 is FQNEAQ (reference sequence). The CDR3 extends over 15 amino acids. Based on the CDR3 plus reference TRBV7-9 and TRBJ2-7, the full variable domain is DTGVSQNPRHKITKRGQNVTFRCDPISEHNRLYWYRQTLGQGPEFLTYFQNEAQLEKSRLLSDRFSAERPKGSFSTLEIQRTEQGDSAMYLCASSPPQAVSYEQYFGPGTRLTVT.

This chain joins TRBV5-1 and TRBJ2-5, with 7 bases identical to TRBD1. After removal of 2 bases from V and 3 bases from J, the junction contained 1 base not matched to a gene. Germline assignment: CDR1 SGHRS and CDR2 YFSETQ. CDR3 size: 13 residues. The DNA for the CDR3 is TGCGCCAGCAGCTTCGGGACAGAAGAGACCCAGTACTTC. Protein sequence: CASSFGTEETQYF. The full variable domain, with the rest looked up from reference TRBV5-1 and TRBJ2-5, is KAGVTQTPRYLIKTRGQQVTLSCSPISGHRSVSWYQQTPGQGLQFLFEYFSETQRNKGNFPGRFSGRQFSNSRSEMNVSTLELGDSALYLCASSFGTEETQYFGPGTRLLVL.

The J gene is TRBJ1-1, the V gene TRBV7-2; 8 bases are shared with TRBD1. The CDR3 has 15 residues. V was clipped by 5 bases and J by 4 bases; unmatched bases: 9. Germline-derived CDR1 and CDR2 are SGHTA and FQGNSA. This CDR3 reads CASSPTLQGGTEAFF. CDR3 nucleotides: TGTGCCAGCAGCCCTACCTTACAGGGGGGCACTGAAGCTTTCTTT. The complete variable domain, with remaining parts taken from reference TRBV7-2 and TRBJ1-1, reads GAGVSQSPSNKVTEKGKDVELRCDPISGHTALYWYRQSLGQGLEFLIYFQGNSAPDKSGLPSDRFSAERTGGSVSTLTIQRTQQEDSAVYLCASSPTLQGGTEAFFGQGTRLTVV.

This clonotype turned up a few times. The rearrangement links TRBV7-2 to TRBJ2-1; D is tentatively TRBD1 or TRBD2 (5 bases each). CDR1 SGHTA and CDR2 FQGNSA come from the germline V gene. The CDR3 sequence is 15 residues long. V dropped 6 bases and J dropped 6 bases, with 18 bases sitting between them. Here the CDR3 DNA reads TGTGCCAGCAGATCACTGGGACGAAATTTCAATGAGCAGTTCTTC. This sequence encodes CASRSLGRNFNEQFF.

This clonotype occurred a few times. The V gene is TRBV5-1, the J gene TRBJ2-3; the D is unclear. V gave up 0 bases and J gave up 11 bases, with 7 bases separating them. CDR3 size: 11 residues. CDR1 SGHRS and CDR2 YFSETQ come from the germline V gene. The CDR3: CASSLVGRQYF. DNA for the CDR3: TGCGCCAGCAGCTTGGTGGGCCGGCAGTATTTT.

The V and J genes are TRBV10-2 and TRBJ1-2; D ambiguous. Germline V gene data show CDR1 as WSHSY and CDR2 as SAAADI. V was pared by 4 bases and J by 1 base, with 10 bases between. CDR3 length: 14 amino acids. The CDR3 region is CASSGYGNNYGYTF. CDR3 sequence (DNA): TGCGCCAGCAGTGGTTACGGGAATAACTATGGCTACACCTTC.

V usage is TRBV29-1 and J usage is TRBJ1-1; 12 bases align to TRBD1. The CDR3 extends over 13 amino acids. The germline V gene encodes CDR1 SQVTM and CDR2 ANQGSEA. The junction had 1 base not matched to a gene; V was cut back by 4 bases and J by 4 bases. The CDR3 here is CSVAGQGATEAFF. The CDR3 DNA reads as TGCAGCGTTGCGGGACAGGGGGCCACTGAAGCTTTCTTT.

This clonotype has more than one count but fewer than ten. The CDR3 DNA is TGCAGTGCTATACAGACAGGGGAGGGGACTGAAGCTTTCTTT. This gives the protein CSAIQTGEGTEAFF. This chain joins TRBV20-1 and TRBJ1-1, with 8 bases identical to TRBD1. Germline CDR1 DFQATT, CDR2 SNEGSKA (reference sequence). The CDR3 runs to 14 residues. The V and J ends lost 4 bases and 5 bases, in that order; junction bases with no gene match: 9.

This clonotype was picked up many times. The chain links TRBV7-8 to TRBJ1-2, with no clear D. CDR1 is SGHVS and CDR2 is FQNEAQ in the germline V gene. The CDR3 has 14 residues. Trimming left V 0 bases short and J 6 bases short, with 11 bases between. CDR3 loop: CASSLAAGADGYTF. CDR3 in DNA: TGTGCCAGCAGCTTAGCGGCAGGAGCTGATGGCTACACCTTC. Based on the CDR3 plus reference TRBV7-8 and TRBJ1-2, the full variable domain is GAGVSQSPRYKVAKRGQDVALRCDPISGHVSLFWYQQALGQGPEFLTYFQNEAQLDKSGLPSDRFFAERPEGSVSTLKIQRTQQEDSAVYLCASSLAAGADGYTFGSGTRLTVV.

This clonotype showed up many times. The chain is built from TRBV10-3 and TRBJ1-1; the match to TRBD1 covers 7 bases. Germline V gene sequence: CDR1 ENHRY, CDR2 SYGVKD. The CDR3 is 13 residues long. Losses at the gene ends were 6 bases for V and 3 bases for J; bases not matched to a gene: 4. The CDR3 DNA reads TGTGCCATCAGCTACGACAGGGACACTGAAGCTTTCTTT. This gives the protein CAISYDRDTEAFF.

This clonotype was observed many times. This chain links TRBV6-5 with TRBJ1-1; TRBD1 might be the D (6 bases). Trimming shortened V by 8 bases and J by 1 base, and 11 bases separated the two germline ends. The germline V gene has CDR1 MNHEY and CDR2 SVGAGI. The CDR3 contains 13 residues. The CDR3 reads CASARGENTEAFF. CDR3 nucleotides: TGTGCCAGCGCAAGGGGGGAGAACACTGAAGCTTTCTTT.

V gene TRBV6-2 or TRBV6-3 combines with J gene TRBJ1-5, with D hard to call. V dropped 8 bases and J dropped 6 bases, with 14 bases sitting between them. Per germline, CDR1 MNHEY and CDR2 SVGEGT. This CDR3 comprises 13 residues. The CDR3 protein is CASRLGSVQPQHF. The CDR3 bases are TGTGCCAGCCGTCTCGGGTCGGTTCAGCCCCAGCATTTT.

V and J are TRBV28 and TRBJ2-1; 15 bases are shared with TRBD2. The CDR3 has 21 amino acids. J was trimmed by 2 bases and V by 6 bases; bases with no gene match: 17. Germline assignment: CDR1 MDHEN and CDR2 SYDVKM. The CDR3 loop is CASSFRLWTSGGAPTYNEQFF. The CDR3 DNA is TGTGCCAGCAGCTTTAGGCTCTGGACTAGCGGGGGGGCGCCGACCTACAATGAGCAGTTCTTC.

The CDR3 region is CASSPWASGYEQYF. CDR3 DNA: TGTGCCAGCAGCCCATGGGCTAGCGGCTACGAGCAGTACTTC. The chain recombines TRBV11-2 with TRBJ2-7; 7 positions agree with TRBD2. The germline gives CDR1 SGHAT, CDR2 FQNNGV. The CDR3 is 14 residues long. V trimming: 5 bases; J trimming: 3 bases; junction bases outside the gene matches: 7.

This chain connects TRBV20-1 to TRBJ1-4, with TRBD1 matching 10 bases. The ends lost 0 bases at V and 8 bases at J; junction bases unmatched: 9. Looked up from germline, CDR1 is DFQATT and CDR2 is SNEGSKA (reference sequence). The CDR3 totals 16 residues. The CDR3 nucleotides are TGCAGTGCTAGAGATCTAACCGGGACAGGGGAAGAAAAACTGTTTTTT. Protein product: CSARDLTGTGEEKLFF.

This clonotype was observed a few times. The CDR3 DNA reads as TGTGCCAGCAGCTTAGTACGGGCGAGGGGTGAAGCTTTCTTT. This codes for CASSLVRARGEAFF. The rearrangement joins TRBV7-2 to TRBJ1-1; the D gene is possibly TRBD1 (5 bases). The germline V and J ends were trimmed by 1 base and 7 bases, with 13 bases remaining between them. This CDR3 spans 14 amino acids. Per the germline V gene, CDR1 is SGHTA and CDR2 is FQGNSA.

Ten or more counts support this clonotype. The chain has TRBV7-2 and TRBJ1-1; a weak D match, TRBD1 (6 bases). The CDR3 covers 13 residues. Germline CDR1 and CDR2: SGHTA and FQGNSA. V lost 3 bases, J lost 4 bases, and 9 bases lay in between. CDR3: CASSFKGGTEAFF. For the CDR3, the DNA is TGTGCCAGCAGCTTCAAGGGGGGCACTGAAGCTTTCTTT.